Sequencing of this TCR beta chain was carried out in a study of T cell responses to AZD1222 COVID-19 vaccine. Trimming shortened V by 0 bases and J by 6 bases, and 3 bases separated the two germline ends. Per germline, CDR1 SGHRS and CDR2 YFSETQ. The CDR3 consists of 12 residues. TCRdb's table, derived via immunoSEQ multiplex PCR, lists solely in-frame clones and lacks some. Counted here are about 150,000 clones, approximately 90% occurring once; the ten biggest clones make up 3.2%. Here the sequenced sample was peripheral blood, taken 28 days after the second AZD1222 dose. The chain links TRBV5-1 to TRBJ2-2; unclear D gene. The TCR originated in an adult who received the AZD1222 COVID-19 vaccine. Here the CDR3 reads CASSLEAGELFF. Here the CDR3 DNA reads TGCGCCAGCAGCTTGGAGGCCGGGGAGCTGTTTTTT.